Sequencing of this TCR beta chain was carried out in a study of T cell responses to AZD1222 COVID-19 vaccine. Unmatched junction bases numbered 9, after V lost 5 bases and J lost 9 bases. The CDR3 is 14 amino acids. The germline V gene encodes CDR1 KGHSH and CDR2 LQKENI. Assay: immunoSEQ multiplex PCR; the TCRdb copy retains only in-frame clones and omits some. Among 65,000 to 85,000 clones listed, approximately 85% were seen once. The gene calls are TRBV18 and TRBJ2-2, with 7 bases aligning to TRBD1. The receptor was derived from an adult in good health. This material consisted of peripheral blood, taken on day 0 of AZD1222 vaccination. The CDR3 spells CASSSQGEIWELFF. CDR3 sequence (DNA): TGTGCCAGCTCAAGTCAGGGGGAAATCTGGGAGCTGTTTTTT.